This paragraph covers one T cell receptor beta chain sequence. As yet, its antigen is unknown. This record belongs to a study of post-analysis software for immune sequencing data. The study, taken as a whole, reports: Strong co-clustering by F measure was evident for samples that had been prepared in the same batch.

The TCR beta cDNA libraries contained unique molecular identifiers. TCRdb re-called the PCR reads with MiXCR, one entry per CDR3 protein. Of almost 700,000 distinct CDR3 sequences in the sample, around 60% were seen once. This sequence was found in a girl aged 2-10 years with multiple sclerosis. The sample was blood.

As DNA, the CDR3 is TGCGCCAGCAGCCAAGAAAAGGGCCGCACAGATACGCAGTATTTT. Protein sequence: CASSQEKGRTDTQYF. V is TRBV4-1 and J is TRBJ2-3; D remains ambiguous. V lost 0 bases, J lost 1 base, and 8 bases lay in between. The CDR3 length is 15 residues. CDR1 and CDR2 from the germline V gene are MGHRA and YSYEKL.